Below, 26 T cell receptor beta chains from the same sample are listed, as sequenced in a study of T-cell memory formation after mild COVID-19. TCRdb recomputed calls from the 5' RACE reads with MiXCR, one row per CDR3 protein. Among a few hundred thousand distinct CDR3 sequences listed, 24% were seen once. The sample taken for sequencing was PBMCs or a T cell subset sorted from them (not recorded which). The source of these receptors is an adult woman who had mild COVID-19 (a few samples of this study predate the infection). Cell type and time point are not known.

Of note for this clonotype: At one end the junction does not follow the germline gene, possibly because of a read error. The chain couples TRBV5-1 to TRBJ2-4, with a possible D match to TRBD2 (6 bases). The CDR3 is 15 amino acids. CDR1 and CDR2 from the germline V gene are SGHRS and YFSETQ. The CDR3 reads CDSSPGDLAKNIQYF. In DNA form, the CDR3 reads TGCGACAGCAGCCCCGGGGACTTAGCCAAAAACATTCAGTACTTC.

V is TRBV29-1 and J is TRBJ1-3; no firm D call. The CDR3 totals 11 residues. Germline V lookup: CDR1 SQVTM, CDR2 ANQGSEA. V lost 3 bases and J lost 2, with 2 bases in between. CDR3 sequence: CSVDAGNTIYF. CDR3 coding DNA: TGCAGCGTTGACGCTGGAAACACCATATATTTT. Full variable domain (remainder filled in from reference TRBV29-1 and TRBJ1-3): SAVISQKPSRDICQRGTSLTIQCQVDSQVTMMFWYRQQPGQSLTLIATANQGSEATYESGFVIDKFPISRPNLTFSTLTVSNMSPEDSSIYLCSVDAGNTIYFGEGSWLTVV.

The rearrangement links TRBV12-3 or TRBV12-4 to TRBJ1-2; D uncertain. CDR3 length equals 13 residues. V lost 2 bases and J lost 7, with 11 bases in between. The CDR3 here is CASSLTGLSGYTF. CDR3 DNA: TGTGCCAGCAGTTTAACGGGGTTGTCTGGCTACACCTTC.

This clonotype was seen only a few times. The chain is built from TRBV5-1 and TRBJ2-2; no clear D. This CDR3 has 16 residues. The ends were cut back, 1 base at V and 0 bases at J, with 10 bases in the middle. The germline CDR1 and CDR2 sequences are SGHRS and YFSETQ. The CDR3 coding sequence is TGCGCCAGCAGCTTGTGGAATTCGACGAACACCGGGGAGCTGTTTTTT. It yields the protein CASSLWNSTNTGELFF.

This clonotype showed up just a few times. The chain employs TRBV18 and TRBJ1-1; D perhaps matches TRBD1 (6 bases). The CDR3 totals 14 residues. Between the trimmed V and J ends, which lost 2 bases and 5 bases, there was a span of 12 bases. The germline V gene encodes CDR1 KGHSH and CDR2 LQKENI. DNA of the CDR3: TGTGCCAGCTCACCAGCAGGGGAGGCGACTGAAGCTTTCTTT. It translates to CASSPAGEATEAFF.

This sequence joins TRBV2 and TRBJ2-3; D is perhaps TRBD1 (5 bases). Germline-derived CDR1 and CDR2 are SNHLY and FYNNEI. The CDR3 is made up of 15 amino acids. Trimming stripped 6 bases from V and 1 base from J, with 14 bases between. CDR3 sequence: CASSLGVRRTDTQYF. CDR3 sequence (DNA): TGTGCCAGCAGCCTAGGGGTTCGGCGCACAGATACGCAGTATTTT.

The genes are TRBV7-9 and TRBJ2-5, with 8 bases that match TRBD2. V lost 6 bases, J lost 1 base, and 1 base stayed unmatched. Germline lookup yields CDR1 SEHNR and CDR2 FQNEAQ (reference sequence). CDR3 length: 13 residues. CDR3 region: CASRGLVQETQYF. In DNA form, the CDR3 reads TGTGCCAGCAGGGGACTAGTCCAAGAGACCCAGTACTTC.

This sequence joins TRBV24-1 and TRBJ2-3, with 7 bases identical to TRBD2. This CDR3 contains 16 residues. In germline, CDR1 is KGHDR, CDR2 SFDVKD. Trimming removed 3 bases from V and 2 bases from J; junction bases left unmatched: 7. The CDR3 protein is CATSDPSGGHTDTQYF. CDR3 DNA: TGTGCCACCAGTGATCCTAGCGGAGGCCACACAGATACGCAGTATTTT.

The chain combines TRBV20-1 with TRBJ1-1; tentatively, D is TRBD1 (6 bases). This CDR3 spans 14 amino acids. Germline assignment: CDR1 DFQATT and CDR2 SNEGSKA (reference sequence). Trimming took 6 bases from V and 8 from J, leaving 22 bases between them. CDR3: CSAEHAGAGVEAFF. The CDR3 bases are TGCAGTGCGGAGCACGCGGGGGCCGGGGTGGAAGCTTTCTTT.

J is TRBJ2-7 and V is TRBV5-6; 10 bases are a match to TRBD2. The trim removed 4 bases at V and 2 bases at J, leaving 6 bases unmatched. CDR1 and CDR2 from the germline V gene are SGHDT and YYEEEE. This CDR3 is built from 15 residues. Here the CDR3 reads CASSRTSGNAYEQYF. The DNA for the CDR3 is TGTGCCAGCAGCAGAACTAGCGGGAACGCCTACGAGCAGTACTTC.

This chain joins TRBV7-9 and TRBJ2-6; TRBD2 aligns across 13 bases. The CDR3 contains 18 residues. The germline CDR1 and CDR2 sequences are SEHNR and FQNEAQ (reference sequence). Losses at the gene ends were 7 bases for V and 0 bases for J; bases not matched to a gene: 6. CDR3 in DNA: TGTGCCAGCACCAGGGGACTAGCGGGACACTCTGGGGCCAACGTCCTGACTTTC. Protein product: CASTRGLAGHSGANVLTF. Full variable domain (remainder filled in from reference TRBV7-9 and TRBJ2-6): DTGVSQNPRHKITKRGQNVTFRCDPISEHNRLYWYRQTLGQGPEFLTYFQNEAQLEKSRLLSDRFSAERPKGSFSTLEIQRTEQGDSAMYLCASTRGLAGHSGANVLTFGAGSRLTVL.

V and J are TRBV6-1 and TRBJ2-7; D perhaps matches TRBD2 (6 bases). This CDR3 has 15 amino acids. V gave up 2 bases and J gave up 0 bases, with 11 bases separating them. Germline values: CDR1 MNHNS, CDR2 SASEGT. The CDR3 here is CASSEWAGISYEQYF. The DNA for the CDR3 is TGTGCCAGCAGTGAATGGGCGGGAATCTCCTACGAGCAGTACTTC.

This clonotype was counted a few times. The CDR3 region has the DNA TGTGCCAGCAGTTACGGCGACCAAAGGGAGACCCAGTACTTC. Protein product: CASSYGDQRETQYF. The rearrangement links TRBV6-2 or TRBV6-3 to TRBJ2-5; D gene ambiguous. Deletions cut 2 bases from V and 5 bases from J, with 12 bases between. The CDR3 length is 14 residues. Per the germline V gene, CDR1 is MNHEY and CDR2 is SVGEGT.

This clonotype was seen only a few times. V and J are TRBV7-6 and TRBJ2-7, with TRBD1 matching over 8 bases. From germline, CDR1 is SGHVS and CDR2 FNYEAQ. The CDR3 runs 13 residues. J lost 7 bases, V lost 5 bases, and 7 bases had no gene match. The CDR3 reads CASSPNRGWEQYF. The CDR3 DNA is TGTGCCAGCAGCCCCAACAGGGGGTGGGAGCAGTACTTC.

There are a few counts of this clonotype. The chain has TRBV29-1 and TRBJ2-2; D might be TRBD1 or TRBD2, each matching 6 bases. There are 16 residues in the CDR3. Germline CDR1 is SQVTM and CDR2 is ANQGSEA. Deletions cut 3 bases from V and 2 bases from J, with 16 bases between. This CDR3 is CSVDSSSGANTGELFF. Here the CDR3 DNA reads TGCAGCGTTGATAGTTCATCGGGGGCCAACACCGGGGAGCTGTTTTTT.

This clonotype was detected only a few times. The chain uses TRBV20-1 and TRBJ2-7; 10 bases map to TRBD1. The CDR3 covers 12 residues. V trimming: 1 base; J trimming: 9 bases; junction bases outside the gene matches: 3. Germline CDR1 is DFQATT and CDR2 is SNEGSKA (reference sequence). CDR3 DNA sequence: TGCAGTGCTAGAGGACAGGGGGCAAGGCAGTACTTC. Its protein product is CSARGQGARQYF.

There are a few counts of this clonotype. J is TRBJ2-7 and V is TRBV30; 9 bases are shared with TRBD2. This CDR3 is built from 13 residues. Germline trimming cut 2 bases from V and 5 bases from J; bases unmatched to any gene: 4. Per germline, CDR1 GTSNPN and CDR2 SVGIG (reference sequence). The CDR3 DNA reads TGTGCCTGGAGTCGGGCTAGCGGGGACGAGCAGTACTTC. Amino acid sequence: CAWSRASGDEQYF.

The V call is TRBV4-1, the J call TRBJ1-1; the match to TRBD1 covers 10 bases. The ends lost 0 bases at V and 4 bases at J; junction bases unmatched: 14. The CDR3 is 19 residues long. Germline V gene data show CDR1 as MGHRA and CDR2 as YSYEKL. Here the CDR3 DNA reads TGCGCCAGCAGCCAAGATCCAGGACAGGGGGTTTCTCGGAGCACTGAAGCTTTCTTT. It translates to CASSQDPGQGVSRSTEAFF.

The chain employs TRBV29-1 and TRBJ2-7, with D unresolved. V lost 4 bases to trimming and J lost 2 bases, with 9 bases between them. Per germline, CDR1 SQVTM and CDR2 ANQGSEA. The CDR3 sequence is 12 residues long. The CDR3 is CSVVLSTYEQYF. CDR3 sequence (DNA): TGCAGCGTTGTCCTCTCTACCTACGAGCAGTACTTC.

The chain carries TRBV9 and TRBJ1-2, with unresolved D. Germline lookup yields CDR1 SGDLS and CDR2 YYNGEE. V lost 4 bases to trimming and J lost 3 bases, with 25 bases between them. The CDR3 sequence is 18 residues long. The CDR3 reads CASSPHAFTKGKDYGYTF. The CDR3 DNA is TGTGCCAGCAGCCCACACGCCTTCACAAAAGGAAAGGACTATGGCTACACCTTC.

V gene TRBV5-1 combines with J gene TRBJ2-3; perhaps D is TRBD1 or TRBD2 (5 bases each). This CDR3 has 15 residues. V lost 6 bases and J 2 bases, leaving 16 bases between the germline ends. CDR1 is SGHRS and CDR2 is YFSETQ in the germline V gene. CDR3 nucleotide sequence: TGCGCCAGCACCCTGGGGGTAGGACCCACAGATACGCAGTATTTT. Protein product: CASTLGVGPTDTQYF.

Concerning this clonotype: A read error may account for a junction end that differs from germline. The chain couples TRBV12-3 or TRBV12-4 to TRBJ2-3; 10 bases match TRBD2. This CDR3 comprises 17 residues. The DNA of the CDR3 is TGTGCCAGCAGTCTAGCGGGAGCGGGGGGGGGCACAGATACGCAGTATTTT. Protein: CASSLAGAGGGTDTQYF.

The table lists this clonotype with many counts. The V gene is TRBV5-1, the J gene TRBJ1-1, with D unresolved. Germline assignment: CDR1 SGHRS and CDR2 YFSETQ. CDR3 length equals 13 residues. The V end lost 0 bases, the J end lost 4 bases, and 7 bases lay between the germline ends. The CDR3 DNA sequence: TGCGCCAGCAGCTTGGGGTTGAGCACTGAAGCTTTCTTT. It specifies CASSLGLSTEAFF.

The DNA of the CDR3 is TGTGCCACCAGTGATTTGGACAGGGGGCGAGATGAGCAGTTCTTC. Residues: CATSDLDRGRDEQFF. V and J are TRBV24-1 and TRBJ2-1; 10 bases map to TRBD1. Germline CDR1 reads KGHDR; CDR2 reads SFDVKD. The CDR3 has 15 residues. J was trimmed by 8 bases and V by 0 bases; bases with no gene match: 3.

The chain has TRBV5-1 and TRBJ2-2; D uncertain. Trimming left V 4 bases short and J 5 bases short, with 12 bases between. The CDR3 runs to 14 residues. The germline CDR1 and CDR2 sequences are SGHRS and YFSETQ. As DNA, the CDR3 is TGCGCCAGCAGCCTCCCCCAGAGAACCGGGGAGCTGTTTTTT. It specifies CASSLPQRTGELFF.

This clonotype was seen a handful of times. The V call is TRBV4-1, the J call TRBJ1-2; unclear D gene. CDR1 and CDR2 from the germline V gene are MGHRA and YSYEKL. The CDR3 runs 15 residues. Trimming removed 0 bases from V and 5 bases from J, with 13 bases in between. The CDR3 loop reads CASSQEGWGGYGYTF. In DNA form, the CDR3 reads TGCGCCAGCAGCCAAGAGGGCTGGGGTGGATATGGCTACACCTTC.